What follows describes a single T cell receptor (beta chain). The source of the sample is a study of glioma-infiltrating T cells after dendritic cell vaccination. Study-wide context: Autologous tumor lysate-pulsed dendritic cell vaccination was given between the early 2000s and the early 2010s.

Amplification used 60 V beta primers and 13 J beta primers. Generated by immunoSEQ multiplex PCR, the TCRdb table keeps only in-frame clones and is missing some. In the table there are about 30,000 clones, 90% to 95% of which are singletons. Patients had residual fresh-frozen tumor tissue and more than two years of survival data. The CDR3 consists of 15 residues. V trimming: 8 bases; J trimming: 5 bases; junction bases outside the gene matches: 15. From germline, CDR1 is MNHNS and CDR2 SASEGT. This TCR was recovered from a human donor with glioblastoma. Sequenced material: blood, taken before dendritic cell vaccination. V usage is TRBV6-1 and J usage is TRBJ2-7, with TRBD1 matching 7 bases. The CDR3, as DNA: TGTGCCAGCCGTCGGAAGGGGGCCCTAACCCACGAGCAGTACTTC. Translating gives CASRRKGALTHEQYF.